The T cell receptor (beta chain) described here comes from a study of vaccination effects on CD4 cells after COVID-19. Study context: Wells each received two million PBMC, cultured with approximately 9.1 IU/ml IL-2 and around 9.8 ug/ml peptides.

Notes on this clone: Its antigen remains unidentified.

V was pared by 6 bases and J by 1 base, with 9 bases between. The CDR3 spans 13 residues. Method: immunoSEQ multiplex PCR; TCRdb's copy keeps in-frame clones and lacks some. The sample holds fewer than 60,000 clones, just under 80% seen once. Researchers isolated CD4+ T cells once about eleven days of culture had elapsed. Either the BNT162b2 or mRNA-1273 vaccine was given to participants in two doses. Cultures had half their medium replaced with IL-2 medium on days 3 and 7. The sample in question was CD4+ T cells from PBMCs cultured without peptide, obtained after COVID-19 vaccination. The gene calls are TRBV12-3 or TRBV12-4 and TRBJ1-1; D gene unclear. The sequence was obtained from a human donor who received a COVID-19 vaccine. The CDR3 DNA follows: TGTGCCAGCAGCTTAATGGAGAACACTGAAGCTTTCTTT. Protein product: CASSLMENTEAFF.